This TCR beta chain appears in the sequencing data of a study of control samples from healthy donors and cancer patients. Sequencing used immunoSEQ multiplex PCR; TCRdb keeps in-frame clones, though not all of them. The sample consists of 96,000 or so clones, more than 85% of them appearing once. The ends lost 7 bases at V and 4 bases at J; junction bases unmatched: 8. This CDR3 spans 14 amino acids. Germline V gives CDR1 MNHEY, CDR2 SMNVEV (reference sequence). The material sequenced was blood. The origin of this receptor is a man aged 18-30 years in good health. The J gene is TRBJ2-3, the V gene TRBV27; 7 bases map to TRBD1. The CDR3 bases are TGTGCCAGCACCGAGACAGGGTTCGCAGATACGCAGTATTTT. It specifies CASTETGFADTQYF.